This T cell receptor (beta chain) came from a study of blood T cell repertoires in COVID-19. In the original processing: From reference gene primer amplification, estimates of nucleated cell counts were derived. TCRdb's copy holds only in-frame clones and misses some; the assay was immunoSEQ multiplex PCR. The V and J calls and the clone size are those of that table, but D and trimming were determined from the DNA. The sample yields approximately 31,000 clones, 65% to 90% seen once. Germline V lookup: CDR1 WNHNN, CDR2 SYGVQD (reference sequence). V lost 2 bases and J 0 bases, leaving 14 bases between the germline ends. The CDR3 is 16 amino acids.

Source material: peripheral blood. The chain links TRBV10-1 to TRBJ2-7, with TRBD2 as a possible D gene (6 bases). This clonotype originated in an elderly man with active COVID-19. The DNA for the CDR3 is TGCGCCAGCAGTGAGGGGACTCTATTAGGCTCCTACGAGCAGTACTTC. Its translation: CASSEGTLLGSYEQYF.